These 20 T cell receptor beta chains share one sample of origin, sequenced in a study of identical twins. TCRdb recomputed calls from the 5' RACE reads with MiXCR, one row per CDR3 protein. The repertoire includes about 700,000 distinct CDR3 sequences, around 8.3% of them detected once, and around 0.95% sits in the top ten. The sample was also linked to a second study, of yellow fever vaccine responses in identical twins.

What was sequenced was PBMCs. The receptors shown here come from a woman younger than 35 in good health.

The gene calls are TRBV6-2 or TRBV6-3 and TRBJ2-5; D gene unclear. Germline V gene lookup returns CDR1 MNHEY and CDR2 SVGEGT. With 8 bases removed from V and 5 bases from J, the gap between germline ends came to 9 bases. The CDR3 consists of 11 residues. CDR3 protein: CASALWETQYF. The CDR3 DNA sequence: TGTGCCAGCGCGCTCTGGGAGACCCAGTACTTC.

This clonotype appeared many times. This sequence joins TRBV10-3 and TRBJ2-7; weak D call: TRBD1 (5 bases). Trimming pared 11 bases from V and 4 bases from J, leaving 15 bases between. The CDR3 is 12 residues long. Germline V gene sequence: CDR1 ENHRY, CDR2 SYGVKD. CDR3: CAVSTENYEQYF. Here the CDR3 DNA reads TGTGCCGTGTCGACAGAGAATTACGAGCAGTACTTC.

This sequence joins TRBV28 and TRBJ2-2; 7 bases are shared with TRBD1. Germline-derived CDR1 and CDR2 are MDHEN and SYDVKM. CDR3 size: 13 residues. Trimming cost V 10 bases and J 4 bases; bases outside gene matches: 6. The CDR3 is CATQYRGTGELFF. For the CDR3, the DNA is TGTGCCACCCAGTACAGGGGCACCGGGGAGCTGTTTTTT. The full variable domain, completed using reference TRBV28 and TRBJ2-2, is DVKVTQSSRYLVKRTGEKVFLECVQDMDHENMFWYRQDPGLGLRLIYFSYDVKMKEKGDIPEGYSVSREKKERFSLILESASTNQTSMYLCATQYRGTGELFFGEGSRLTVL.

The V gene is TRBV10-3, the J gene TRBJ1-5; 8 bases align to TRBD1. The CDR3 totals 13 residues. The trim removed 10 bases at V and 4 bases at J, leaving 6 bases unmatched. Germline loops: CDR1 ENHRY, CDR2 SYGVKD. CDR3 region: CATLGQVNQPQHF. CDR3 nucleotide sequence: TGTGCCACCCTGGGACAGGTAAATCAGCCCCAGCATTTT.

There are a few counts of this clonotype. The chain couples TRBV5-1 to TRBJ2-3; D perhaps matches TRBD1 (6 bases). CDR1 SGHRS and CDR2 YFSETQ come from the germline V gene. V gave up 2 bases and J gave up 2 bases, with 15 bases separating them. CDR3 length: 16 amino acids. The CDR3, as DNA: TGCGCCAGCAGCTTACAGGGCTTTGTTAACACAGATACGCAGTATTTT. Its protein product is CASSLQGFVNTDTQYF.

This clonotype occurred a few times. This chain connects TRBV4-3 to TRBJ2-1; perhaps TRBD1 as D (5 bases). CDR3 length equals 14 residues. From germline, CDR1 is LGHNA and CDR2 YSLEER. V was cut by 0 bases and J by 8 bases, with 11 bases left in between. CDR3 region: CASSQDRGLDEQFF. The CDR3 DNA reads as TGCGCCAGCAGCCAAGATAGGGGCTTGGATGAGCAGTTCTTC.

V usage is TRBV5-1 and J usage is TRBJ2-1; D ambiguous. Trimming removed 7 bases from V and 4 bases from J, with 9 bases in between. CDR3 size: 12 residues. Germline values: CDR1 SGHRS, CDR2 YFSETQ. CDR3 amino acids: CASRSEYNEQFF. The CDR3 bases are TGCGCCAGCCGGAGCGAGTACAATGAGCAGTTCTTC.

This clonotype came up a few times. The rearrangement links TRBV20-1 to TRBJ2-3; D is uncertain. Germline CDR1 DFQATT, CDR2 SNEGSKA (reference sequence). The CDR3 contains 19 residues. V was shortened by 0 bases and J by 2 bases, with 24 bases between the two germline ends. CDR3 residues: CSARETLPLWPFDTDTQYF. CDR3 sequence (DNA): TGCAGTGCTAGAGAAACCCTCCCTCTCTGGCCGTTCGACACAGATACGCAGTATTTT.

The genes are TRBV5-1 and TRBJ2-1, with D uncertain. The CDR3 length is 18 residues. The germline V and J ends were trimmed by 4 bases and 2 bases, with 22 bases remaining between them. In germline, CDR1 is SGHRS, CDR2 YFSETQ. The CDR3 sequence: CASSTKDGRSKTYNEQFF. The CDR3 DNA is TGCGCCAGCAGCACTAAAGACGGCAGGTCAAAGACCTACAATGAGCAGTTCTTC.

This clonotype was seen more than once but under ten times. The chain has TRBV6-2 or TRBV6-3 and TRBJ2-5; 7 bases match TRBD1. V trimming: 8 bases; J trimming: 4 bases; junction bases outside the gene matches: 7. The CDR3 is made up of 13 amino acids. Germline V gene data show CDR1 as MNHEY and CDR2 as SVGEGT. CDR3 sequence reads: CASARPGGETQYF. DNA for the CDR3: TGTGCCAGCGCCCGACCAGGGGGAGAGACCCAGTACTTC.

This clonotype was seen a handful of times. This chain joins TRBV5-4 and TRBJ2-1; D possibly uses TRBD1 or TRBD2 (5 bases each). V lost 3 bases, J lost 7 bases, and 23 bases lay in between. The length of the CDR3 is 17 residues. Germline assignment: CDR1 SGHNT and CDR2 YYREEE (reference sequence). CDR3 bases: TGTGCCAGCAGCTCGCAAACCGGGACGCTTCATACTAATGAGCAGTTCTTC. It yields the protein CASSSQTGTLHTNEQFF.

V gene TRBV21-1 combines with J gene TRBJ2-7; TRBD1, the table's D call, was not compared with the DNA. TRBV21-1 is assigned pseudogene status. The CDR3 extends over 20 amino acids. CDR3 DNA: TGTGCCAGCAGCAAAACTTCACCGGGGGGGGACCGGGGCCCCTCCTACGAGCAGTACTTC. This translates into CASSKTSPGGDRGPSYEQYF.

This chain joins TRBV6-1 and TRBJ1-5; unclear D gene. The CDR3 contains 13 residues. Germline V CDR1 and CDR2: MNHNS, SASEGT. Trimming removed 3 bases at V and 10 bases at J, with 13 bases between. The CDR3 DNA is TGTGCCAGCAGTGAGGGTATGGGGAGACCCCAGCATTTT. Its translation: CASSEGMGRPQHF.

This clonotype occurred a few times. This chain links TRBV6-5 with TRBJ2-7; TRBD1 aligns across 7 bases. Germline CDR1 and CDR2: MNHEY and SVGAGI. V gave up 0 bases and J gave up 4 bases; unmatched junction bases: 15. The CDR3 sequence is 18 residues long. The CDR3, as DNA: TGTGCCAGCAGTTACTCTTCGGTGTCAGGGGGTGGGGGTTACGAGCAGTACTTC. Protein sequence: CASSYSSVSGGGGYEQYF.

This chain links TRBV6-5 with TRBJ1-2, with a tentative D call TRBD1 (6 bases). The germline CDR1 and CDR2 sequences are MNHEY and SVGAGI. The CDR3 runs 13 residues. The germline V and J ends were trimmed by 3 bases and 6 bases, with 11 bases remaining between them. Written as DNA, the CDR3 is TGTGCCAGCAGTTATTACAGGGCTAATGGCTACACCTTC. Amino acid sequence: CASSYYRANGYTF.

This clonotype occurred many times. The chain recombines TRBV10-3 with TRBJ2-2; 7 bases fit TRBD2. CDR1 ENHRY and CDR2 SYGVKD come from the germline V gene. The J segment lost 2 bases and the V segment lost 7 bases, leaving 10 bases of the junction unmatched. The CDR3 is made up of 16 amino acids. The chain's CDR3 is CAITERGGGNTGELFF. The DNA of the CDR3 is TGTGCCATCACCGAGAGAGGCGGGGGAAACACCGGGGAGCTGTTTTTT.

The CDR3 DNA sequence: TGTGCCAGCTCCGCGGACGGAGCCTACGAGCAGTACTTC. The encoded protein is CASSADGAYEQYF. The chain employs TRBV18 and TRBJ2-7; D is undetermined. This CDR3 spans 13 amino acids. Germline values: CDR1 KGHSH, CDR2 LQKENI. V gave up 6 bases and J gave up 2 bases, with 11 bases separating them.

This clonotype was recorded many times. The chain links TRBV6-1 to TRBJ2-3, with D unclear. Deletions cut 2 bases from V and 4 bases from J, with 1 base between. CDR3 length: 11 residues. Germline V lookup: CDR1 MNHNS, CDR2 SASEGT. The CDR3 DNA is TGTGCCAGCAGTGAATCAGATACGCAGTATTTT. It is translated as CASSESDTQYF.

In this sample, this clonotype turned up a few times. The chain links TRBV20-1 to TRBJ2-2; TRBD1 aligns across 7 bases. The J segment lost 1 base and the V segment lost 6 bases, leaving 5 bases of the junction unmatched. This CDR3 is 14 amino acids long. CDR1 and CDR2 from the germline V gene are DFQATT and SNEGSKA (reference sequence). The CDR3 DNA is TGCAGTGCCTGGGACAGACAGAACACCGGGGAGCTGTTTTTT. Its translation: CSAWDRQNTGELFF.

The DNA for the CDR3 is TGCAGCGTTGTCTGGGTTACAGATACGCAGTATTTT. Translated: CSVVWVTDTQYF. V is TRBV29-1 and J is TRBJ2-3, with D uncertain. The germline V gene encodes CDR1 SQVTM and CDR2 ANQGSEA. The CDR3 totals 12 residues. Deletions cut 4 bases from V and 3 bases from J, with 8 bases between.